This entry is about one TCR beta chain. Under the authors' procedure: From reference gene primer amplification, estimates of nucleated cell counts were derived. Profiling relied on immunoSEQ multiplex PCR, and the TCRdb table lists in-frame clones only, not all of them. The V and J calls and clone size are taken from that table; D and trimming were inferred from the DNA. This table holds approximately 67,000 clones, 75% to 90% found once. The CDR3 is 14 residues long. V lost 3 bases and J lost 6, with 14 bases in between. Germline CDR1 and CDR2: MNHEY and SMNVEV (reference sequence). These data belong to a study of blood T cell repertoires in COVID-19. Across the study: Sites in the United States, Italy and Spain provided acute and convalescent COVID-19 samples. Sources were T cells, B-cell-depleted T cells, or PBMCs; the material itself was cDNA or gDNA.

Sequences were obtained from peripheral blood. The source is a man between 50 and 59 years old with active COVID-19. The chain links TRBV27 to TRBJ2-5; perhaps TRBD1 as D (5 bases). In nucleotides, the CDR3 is TGTGCCAGCAGTTTCTCCAGGGATGGAAAGACCCAGTACTTC. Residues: CASSFSRDGKTQYF.